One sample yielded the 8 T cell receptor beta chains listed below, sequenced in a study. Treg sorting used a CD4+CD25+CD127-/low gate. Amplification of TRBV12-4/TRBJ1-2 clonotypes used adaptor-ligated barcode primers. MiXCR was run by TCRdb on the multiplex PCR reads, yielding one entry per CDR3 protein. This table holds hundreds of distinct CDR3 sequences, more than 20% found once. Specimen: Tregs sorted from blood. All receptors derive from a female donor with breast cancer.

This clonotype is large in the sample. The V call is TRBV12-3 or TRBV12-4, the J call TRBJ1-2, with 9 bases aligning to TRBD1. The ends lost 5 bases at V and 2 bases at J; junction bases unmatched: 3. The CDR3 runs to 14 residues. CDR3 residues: CASSRTGDNYGYTF. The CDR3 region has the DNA TGTGCCAGCAGTCGGACAGGGGACAACTATGGCTACACCTTC.

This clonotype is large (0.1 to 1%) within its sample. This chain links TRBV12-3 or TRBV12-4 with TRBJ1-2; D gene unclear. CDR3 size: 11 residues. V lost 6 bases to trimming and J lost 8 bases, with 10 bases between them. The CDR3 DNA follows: TGTGCCAGCAGCCGAACGGAGGGCTACACCTTC. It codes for CASSRTEGYTF.

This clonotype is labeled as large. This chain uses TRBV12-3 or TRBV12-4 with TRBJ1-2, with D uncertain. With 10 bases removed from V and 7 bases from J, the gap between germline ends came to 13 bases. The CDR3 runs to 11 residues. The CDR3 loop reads CATRYYTGYTF. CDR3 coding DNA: TGTGCCACCCGTTATTACACTGGCTACACCTTC.

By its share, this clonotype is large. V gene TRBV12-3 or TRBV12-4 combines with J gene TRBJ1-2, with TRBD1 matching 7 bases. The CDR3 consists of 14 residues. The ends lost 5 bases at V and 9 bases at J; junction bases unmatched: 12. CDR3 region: CASSRTGTANRYTF. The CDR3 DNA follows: TGTGCCAGCAGTCGTACCGGGACAGCGAACCGCTACACCTTC.

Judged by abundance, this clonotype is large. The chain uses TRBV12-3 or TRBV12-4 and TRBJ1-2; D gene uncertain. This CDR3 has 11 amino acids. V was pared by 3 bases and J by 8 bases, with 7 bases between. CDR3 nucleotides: TGTGCCAGCAGTTTCTTGAGGGGCTACACCTTC. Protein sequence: CASSFLRGYTF.

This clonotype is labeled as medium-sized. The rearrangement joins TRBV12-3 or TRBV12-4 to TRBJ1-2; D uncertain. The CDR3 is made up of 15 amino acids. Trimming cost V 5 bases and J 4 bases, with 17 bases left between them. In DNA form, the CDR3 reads TGTGCCAGCAGTCCTCTGGGTTGGGCGACCTATGGCTACACCTTC. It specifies CASSPLGWATYGYTF.

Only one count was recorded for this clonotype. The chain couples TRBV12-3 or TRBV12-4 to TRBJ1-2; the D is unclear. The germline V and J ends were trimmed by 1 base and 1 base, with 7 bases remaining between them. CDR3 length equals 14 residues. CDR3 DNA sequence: TGTGCCAGCAGTTTAGGGGCCGTTAACTATGGCTACACCTTC. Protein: CASSLGAVNYGYTF.

In DNA, the CDR3 is TGTGCCAGCACCCGGAGAGGCGGCCGATATGGCTACACCTTC. As protein: CASTRRGGRYGYTF. This rearrangement joins TRBV12-3 or TRBV12-4 to TRBJ1-2, with no clear D. The CDR3 contains 14 residues. The V end lost 7 bases, the J end lost 5 bases, and 17 bases lay between the germline ends.